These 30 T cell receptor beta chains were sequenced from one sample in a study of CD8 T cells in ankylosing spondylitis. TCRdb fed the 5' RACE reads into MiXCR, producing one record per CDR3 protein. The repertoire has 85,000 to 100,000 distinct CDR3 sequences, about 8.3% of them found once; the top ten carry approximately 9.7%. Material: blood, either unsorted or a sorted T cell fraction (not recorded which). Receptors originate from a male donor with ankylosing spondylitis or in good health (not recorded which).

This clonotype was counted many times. The CDR3 sequence: CASARTWPSTDTQYF. Here the CDR3 DNA reads TGTGCCAGCGCCAGGACCTGGCCTAGCACAGATACGCAGTATTTT. The chain has TRBV18 and TRBJ2-3; the D is unclear. The CDR3 consists of 15 residues. The germline V and J ends were trimmed by 8 bases and 0 bases, with 15 bases remaining between them. Germline V gene lookup returns CDR1 KGHSH and CDR2 LQKENI.

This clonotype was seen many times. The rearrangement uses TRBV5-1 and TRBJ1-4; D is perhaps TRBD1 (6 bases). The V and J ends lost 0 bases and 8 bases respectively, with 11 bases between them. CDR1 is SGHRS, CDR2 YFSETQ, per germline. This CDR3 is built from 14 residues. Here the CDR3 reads CASSLAGATEKLFF. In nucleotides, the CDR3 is TGCGCCAGCAGCTTGGCAGGGGCTACCGAAAAACTGTTTTTT.

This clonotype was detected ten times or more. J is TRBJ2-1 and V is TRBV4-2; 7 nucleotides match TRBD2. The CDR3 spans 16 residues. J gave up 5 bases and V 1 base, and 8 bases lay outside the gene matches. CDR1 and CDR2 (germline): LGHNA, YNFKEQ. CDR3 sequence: CASSQVKFAGDNEQFF. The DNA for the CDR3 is TGTGCCAGCAGCCAAGTTAAGTTCGCGGGGGACAATGAGCAGTTCTTC.

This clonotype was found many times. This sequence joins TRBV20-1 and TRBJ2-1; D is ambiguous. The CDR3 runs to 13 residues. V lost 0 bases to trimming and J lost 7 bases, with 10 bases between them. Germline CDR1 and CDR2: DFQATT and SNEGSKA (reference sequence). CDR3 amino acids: CSARDPRGNEQFF. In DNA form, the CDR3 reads TGCAGTGCTAGAGATCCGAGAGGAAATGAGCAGTTCTTC.

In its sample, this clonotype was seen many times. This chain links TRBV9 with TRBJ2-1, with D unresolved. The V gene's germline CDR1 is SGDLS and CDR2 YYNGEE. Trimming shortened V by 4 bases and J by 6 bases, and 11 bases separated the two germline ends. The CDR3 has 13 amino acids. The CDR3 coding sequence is TGTGCCAGCAGCTCATCAGGCGGCAATGAGCAGTTCTTC. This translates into CASSSSGGNEQFF. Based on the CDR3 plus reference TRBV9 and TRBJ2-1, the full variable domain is DSGVTQTPKHLITATGQRVTLRCSPRSGDLSVYWYQQSLDQGLQFLIQYYNGEERAKGNILERFSAQQFPDLHSELNLSSLELGDSALYFCASSSSGGNEQFFGPGTRLTVL.

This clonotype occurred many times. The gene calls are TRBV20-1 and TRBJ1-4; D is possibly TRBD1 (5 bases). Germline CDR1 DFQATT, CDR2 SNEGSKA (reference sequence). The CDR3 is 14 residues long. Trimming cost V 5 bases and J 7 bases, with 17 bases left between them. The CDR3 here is CSALPGNGREKLFF. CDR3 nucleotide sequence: TGCAGTGCTCTCCCAGGGAACGGGCGTGAAAAACTGTTTTTT.

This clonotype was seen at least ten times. The CDR3, as DNA: TGTGCCAGCAGTGACTCGAGCGGGACCCAGTACTTC. The encoded protein is CASSDSSGTQYF. The rearrangement uses TRBV6-4 and TRBJ2-5; maybe TRBD2 (5 bases). Looked up from germline, CDR1 is MRHNA and CDR2 is SNTAGT. The V gene lost 0 bases and the J gene lost 7 bases, with 6 bases spanning the gap. This CDR3 has 12 residues.

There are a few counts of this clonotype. CDR3 residues: CASSSRGPNTEAFF. The DNA of the CDR3 is TGTGCCAGCAGCTCGAGGGGGCCGAACACTGAAGCTTTCTTT. The V gene is TRBV7-2, the J gene TRBJ1-1, with 7 bases aligning to TRBD1. Trimming removed 4 bases from V and 1 base from J; junction bases left unmatched: 3. This CDR3 comprises 14 residues. Looked up from germline, CDR1 is SGHTA and CDR2 is FQGNSA.

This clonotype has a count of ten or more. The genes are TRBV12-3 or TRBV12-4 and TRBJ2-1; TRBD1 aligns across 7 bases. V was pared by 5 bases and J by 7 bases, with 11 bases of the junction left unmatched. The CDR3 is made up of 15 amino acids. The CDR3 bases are TGTGCCAGCAGTCCCCGGGACAGCCTTATAAATGAGCAGTTCTTC. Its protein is CASSPRDSLINEQFF.

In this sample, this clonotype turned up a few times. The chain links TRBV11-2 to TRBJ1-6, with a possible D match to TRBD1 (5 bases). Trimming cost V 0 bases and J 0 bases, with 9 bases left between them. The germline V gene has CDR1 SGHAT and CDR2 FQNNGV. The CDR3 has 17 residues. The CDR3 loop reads CASSLDPGSSYNSPLHF. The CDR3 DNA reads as TGTGCCAGCAGCTTAGACCCAGGGAGCTCCTATAATTCACCCCTCCACTTT.

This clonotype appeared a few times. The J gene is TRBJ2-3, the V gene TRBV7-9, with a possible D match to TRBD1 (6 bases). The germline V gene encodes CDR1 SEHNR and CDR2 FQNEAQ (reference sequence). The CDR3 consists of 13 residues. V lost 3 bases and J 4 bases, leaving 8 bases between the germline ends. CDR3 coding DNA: TGTGCCAGCAGCTTCCAGGGGCCAGATACGCAGTATTTT. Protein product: CASSFQGPDTQYF.

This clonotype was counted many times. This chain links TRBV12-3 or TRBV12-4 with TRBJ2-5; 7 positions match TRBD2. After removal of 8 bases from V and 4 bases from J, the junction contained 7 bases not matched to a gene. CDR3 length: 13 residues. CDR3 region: CASGELAVETQYF. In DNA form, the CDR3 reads TGTGCCAGCGGGGAGCTAGCGGTAGAGACCCAGTACTTC.

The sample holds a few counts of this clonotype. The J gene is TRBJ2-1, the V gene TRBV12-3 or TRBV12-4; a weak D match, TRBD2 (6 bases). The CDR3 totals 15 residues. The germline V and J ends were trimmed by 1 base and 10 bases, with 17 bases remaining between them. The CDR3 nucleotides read TGTGCCAGCAGTTTAGTTACTAGCAGGGTACCGGAGCAGTTCTTC. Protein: CASSLVTSRVPEQFF.

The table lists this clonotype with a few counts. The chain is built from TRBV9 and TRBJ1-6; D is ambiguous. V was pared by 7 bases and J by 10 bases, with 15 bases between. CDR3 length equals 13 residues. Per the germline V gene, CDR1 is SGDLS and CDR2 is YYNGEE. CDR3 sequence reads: CASGRSEESPLHF. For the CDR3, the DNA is TGTGCCAGCGGAAGGTCAGAGGAATCACCCCTCCACTTT.

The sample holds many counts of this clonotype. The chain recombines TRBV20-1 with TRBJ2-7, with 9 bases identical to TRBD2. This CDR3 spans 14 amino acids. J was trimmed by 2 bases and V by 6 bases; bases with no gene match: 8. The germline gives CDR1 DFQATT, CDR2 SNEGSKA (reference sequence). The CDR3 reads CSASTSGSTYEQYF. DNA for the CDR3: TGCAGTGCCAGTACTAGCGGGTCTACCTACGAGCAGTACTTC.

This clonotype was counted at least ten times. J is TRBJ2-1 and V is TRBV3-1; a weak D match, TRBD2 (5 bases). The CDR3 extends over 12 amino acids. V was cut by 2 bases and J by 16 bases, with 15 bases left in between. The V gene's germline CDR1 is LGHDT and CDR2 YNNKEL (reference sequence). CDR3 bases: TGTGCCAGCAGCCAAATAGCGAACGAGCCATTCTTC. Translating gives CASSQIANEPFF.

The CDR3 DNA reads as TGTGCCAGCAGCGAAGAGACCGGGGAGCTGTTTTTT. Translation gives CASSEETGELFF. The chain is built from TRBV9 and TRBJ2-2, with D unclear. Looked up from germline, CDR1 is SGDLS and CDR2 is YYNGEE. The V end lost 3 bases, the J end lost 5 bases, and 5 bases lay between the germline ends. This CDR3 region has 12 residues.

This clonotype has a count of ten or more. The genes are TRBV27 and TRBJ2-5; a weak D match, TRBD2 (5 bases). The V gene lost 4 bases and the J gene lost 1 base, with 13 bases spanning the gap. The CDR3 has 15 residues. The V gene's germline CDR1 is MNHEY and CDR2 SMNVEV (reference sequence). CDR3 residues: CASSSSGKLQETQYF. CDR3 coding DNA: TGTGCCAGCAGTTCCTCCGGGAAGCTCCAAGAGACCCAGTACTTC.

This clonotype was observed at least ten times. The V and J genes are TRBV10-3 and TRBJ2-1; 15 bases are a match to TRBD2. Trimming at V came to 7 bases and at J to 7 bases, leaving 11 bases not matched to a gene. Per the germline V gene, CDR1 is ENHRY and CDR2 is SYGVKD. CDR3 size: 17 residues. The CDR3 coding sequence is TGTGCCATCAACCCGGGACTAGCGGGGGGTGGCGGTAATGAGCAGTTCTTC. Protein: CAINPGLAGGGGNEQFF.

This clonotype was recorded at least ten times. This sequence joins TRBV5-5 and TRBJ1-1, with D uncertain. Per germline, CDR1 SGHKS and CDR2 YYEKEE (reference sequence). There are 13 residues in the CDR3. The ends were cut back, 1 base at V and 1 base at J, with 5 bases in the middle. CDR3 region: CASSLRENTEAFF. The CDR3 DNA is TGTGCCAGCAGCTTGAGGGAGAACACTGAAGCTTTCTTT. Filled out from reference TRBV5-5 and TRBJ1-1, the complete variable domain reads DAGVTQSPTHLIKTRGQQVTLRCSPISGHKSVSWYQQVLGQGPQFIFQYYEKEERGRGNFPDRFSARQFPNYSSELNVNALLLGDSALYLCASSLRENTEAFFGQGTRLTVV.

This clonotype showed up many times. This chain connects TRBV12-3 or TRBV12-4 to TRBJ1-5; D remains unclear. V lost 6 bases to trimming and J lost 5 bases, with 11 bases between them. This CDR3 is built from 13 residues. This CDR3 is CASSLTGDQPQHF. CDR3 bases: TGTGCCAGCAGCTTAACCGGGGATCAGCCCCAGCATTTT.

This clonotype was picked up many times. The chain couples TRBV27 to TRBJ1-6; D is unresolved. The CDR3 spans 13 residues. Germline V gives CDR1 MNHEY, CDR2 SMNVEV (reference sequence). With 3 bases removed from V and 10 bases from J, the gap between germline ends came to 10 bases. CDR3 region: CASSFTALSPLHF. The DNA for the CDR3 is TGTGCCAGCAGTTTCACAGCGCTCTCACCCCTCCACTTT.

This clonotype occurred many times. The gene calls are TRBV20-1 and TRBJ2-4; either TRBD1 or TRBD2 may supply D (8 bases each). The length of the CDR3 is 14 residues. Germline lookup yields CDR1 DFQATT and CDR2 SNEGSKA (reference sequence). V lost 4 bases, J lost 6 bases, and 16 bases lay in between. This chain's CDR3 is CSAIQGAGGNIQYF. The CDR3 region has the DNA TGCAGTGCTATTCAGGGGGCGGGAGGAAACATTCAGTACTTC.

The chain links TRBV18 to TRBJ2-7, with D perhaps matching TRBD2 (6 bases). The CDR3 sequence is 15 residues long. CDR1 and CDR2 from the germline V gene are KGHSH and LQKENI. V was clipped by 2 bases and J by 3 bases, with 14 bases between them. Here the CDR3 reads CASSPMDGSGYEQYF. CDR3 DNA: TGTGCCAGCTCACCAATGGACGGGAGCGGCTACGAGCAGTACTTC.

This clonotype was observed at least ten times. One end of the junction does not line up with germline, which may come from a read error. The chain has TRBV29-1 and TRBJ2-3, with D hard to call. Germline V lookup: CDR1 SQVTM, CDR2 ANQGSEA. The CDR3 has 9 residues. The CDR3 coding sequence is TGCAGCGTTGAAGGCGTGGAAGTTTTT. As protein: CSVEGVEVF.

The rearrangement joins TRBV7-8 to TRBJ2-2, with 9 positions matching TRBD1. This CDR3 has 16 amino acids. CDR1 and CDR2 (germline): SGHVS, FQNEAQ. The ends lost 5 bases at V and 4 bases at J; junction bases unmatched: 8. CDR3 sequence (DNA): TGTGCCAGCAGCCAAAGAGGGACAGGGACCACCGGGGAGCTGTTTTTT. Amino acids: CASSQRGTGTTGELFF. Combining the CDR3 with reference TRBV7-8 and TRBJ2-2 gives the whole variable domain GAGVSQSPRYKVAKRGQDVALRCDPISGHVSLFWYQQALGQGPEFLTYFQNEAQLDKSGLPSDRFFAERPEGSVSTLKIQRTQQEDSAVYLCASSQRGTGTTGELFFGEGSRLTVL.

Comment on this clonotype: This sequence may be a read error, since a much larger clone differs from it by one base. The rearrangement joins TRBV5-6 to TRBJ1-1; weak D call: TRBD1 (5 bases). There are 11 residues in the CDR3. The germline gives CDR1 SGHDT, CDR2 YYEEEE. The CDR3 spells CASSGNSEAFF. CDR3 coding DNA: TGTGCCAGCTCAGGGAACAGTGAAGCTTTCTTT.

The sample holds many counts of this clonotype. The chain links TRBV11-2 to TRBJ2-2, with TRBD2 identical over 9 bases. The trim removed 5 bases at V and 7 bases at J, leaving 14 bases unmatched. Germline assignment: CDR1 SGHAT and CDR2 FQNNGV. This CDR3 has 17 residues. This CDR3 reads CASSLHAGGANNGELFF. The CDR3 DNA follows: TGTGCCAGCAGCCTCCACGCGGGGGGGGCCAATAACGGGGAGCTGTTTTTT. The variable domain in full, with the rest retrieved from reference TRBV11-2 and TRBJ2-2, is EAGVAQSPRYKIIEKRQSVAFWCNPISGHATLYWYQQILGQGPKLLIQFQNNGVVDDSQLPKDRFSAERLKGVDSTLKIQPAKLEDSAVYLCASSLHAGGANNGELFFGEGSRLTVL.

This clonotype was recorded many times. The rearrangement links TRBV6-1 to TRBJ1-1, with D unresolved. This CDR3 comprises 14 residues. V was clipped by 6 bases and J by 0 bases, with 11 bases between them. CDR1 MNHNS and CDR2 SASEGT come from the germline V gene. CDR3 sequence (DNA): TGTGCCAGCAGCCGGACGGGAATGAACACTGAAGCTTTCTTT. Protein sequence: CASSRTGMNTEAFF.

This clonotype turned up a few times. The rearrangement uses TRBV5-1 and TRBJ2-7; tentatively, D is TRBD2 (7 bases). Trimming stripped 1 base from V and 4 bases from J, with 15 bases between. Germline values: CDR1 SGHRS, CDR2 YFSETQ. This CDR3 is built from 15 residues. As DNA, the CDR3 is TGCGCCAGCAGCTTGAGGGAGGGGGTTTTTTACGAGCAGTACTTC. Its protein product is CASSLREGVFYEQYF. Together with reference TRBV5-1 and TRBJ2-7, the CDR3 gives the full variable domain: KAGVTQTPRYLIKTRGQQVTLSCSPISGHRSVSWYQQTPGQGLQFLFEYFSETQRNKGNFPGRFSGRQFSNSRSEMNVSTLELGDSALYLCASSLREGVFYEQYFGPGTRLTVT.